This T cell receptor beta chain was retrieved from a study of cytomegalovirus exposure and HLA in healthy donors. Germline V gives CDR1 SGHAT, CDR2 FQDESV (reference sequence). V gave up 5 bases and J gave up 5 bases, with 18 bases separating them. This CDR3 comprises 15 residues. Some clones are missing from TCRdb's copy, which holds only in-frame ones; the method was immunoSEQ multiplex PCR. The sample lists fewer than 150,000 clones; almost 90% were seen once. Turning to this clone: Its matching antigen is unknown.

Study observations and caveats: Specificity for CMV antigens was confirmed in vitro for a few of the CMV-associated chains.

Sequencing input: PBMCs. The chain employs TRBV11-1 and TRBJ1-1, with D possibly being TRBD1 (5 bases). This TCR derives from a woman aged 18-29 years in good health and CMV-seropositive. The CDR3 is CASSGAPAGGTEAFF. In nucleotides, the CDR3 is TGTGCCAGCAGCGGGGCCCCCGCGGGGGGGACTGAAGCTTTCTTT. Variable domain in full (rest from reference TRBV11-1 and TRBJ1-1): EAEVAQSPRYKITEKSQAVAFWCDPISGHATLYWYRQILGQGPELLVQFQDESVVDDSQLPKDRFSAERLKGVDSTLKIQPAELGDSAMYLCASSGAPAGGTEAFFGQGTRLTVV.